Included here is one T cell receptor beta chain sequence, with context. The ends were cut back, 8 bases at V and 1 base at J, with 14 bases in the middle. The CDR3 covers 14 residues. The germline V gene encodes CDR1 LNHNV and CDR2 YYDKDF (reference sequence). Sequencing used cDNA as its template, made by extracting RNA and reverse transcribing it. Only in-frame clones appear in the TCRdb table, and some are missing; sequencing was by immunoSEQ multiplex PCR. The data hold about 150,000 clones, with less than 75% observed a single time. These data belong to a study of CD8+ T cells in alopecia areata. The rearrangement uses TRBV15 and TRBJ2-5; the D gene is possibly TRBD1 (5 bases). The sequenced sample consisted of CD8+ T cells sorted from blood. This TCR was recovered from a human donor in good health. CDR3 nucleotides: TGTGCCACCGAGGTCAGGGAAGGCCAAGAGACCCAGTACTTC. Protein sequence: CATEVREGQETQYF.